This is a list of T cell receptor beta chains from one sample in a study of shared clonotypes between healthy human individuals. The assay was immunoSEQ multiplex PCR, and TCRdb's table has in-frame clones only and misses some. The sample yields 2,500,000 or so clones, just over 90% seen once. Sample: naive CD4+ T cells sorted from blood. These receptors all come from a man aged 18-30 years in good health. The CDR3 runs from the conserved cysteine through the conserved F or W. D genes are given only for firm matches. Clone size appears in some rows only: once, few, many, or a class for an expanded clone.

j_call d_call v_call cdr3_length clone_size cdr3_aa cdr3_nt
TRBJ2-7 - TRBV7-9 16 - CASSFTPTELSYEQYF TGTGCCAGCAGCTTTACCCCGACAGAACTCTCCTACGAGCAGTACTTC
TRBJ1-5 - TRBV14 14 - CASSQGGGDQPQHF TGTGCCAGCAGCCAAGGTGGGGGCGATCAGCCCCAGCATTTT
TRBJ2-7 - TRBV14 13 - CASSLKNSYEQYF TGTGCCAGCAGCCTTAAGAACAGCTACGAGCAGTACTTC
TRBJ2-7 - TRBV6-6 12 - CASSYASEEQYF TGTGCCAGCAGCTATGCTTCTGAGGAGCAGTACTTC
TRBJ2-5 - TRBV10-1 15 - CASRTGQGTRETQYF TGCGCCAGCAGGACAGGACAGGGGACTAGAGAGACCCAGTACTTC
TRBJ2-2 - TRBV19 14 - CASNKLVGTGELFF TGTGCCAGTAATAAACTAGTGGGCACCGGGGAGCTGTTTTTT
TRBJ1-5 - TRBV5-6 15 few CASSLRGVSNQPQHF TGTGCCAGCAGCTTAAGAGGGGTTAGCAATCAGCCCCAGCATTTT
TRBJ1-4 TRBD1 TRBV5-4 16 - CASSQGQPSTNEKLFF TGTGCCAGCAGCCAGGGACAGCCCAGTACTAATGAAAAACTGTTTTTT
TRBJ1-1 - TRBV6-6 14 - CASRRDNGGTEAFF TGTGCCAGCAGAAGAGATAATGGGGGCACTGAAGCTTTCTTT
TRBJ2-3 - TRBV27 15 - CASGTFGGDADTQYF TGTGCCAGCGGCACTTTCGGCGGGGACGCAGATACGCAGTATTTT
TRBJ2-2 TRBD1 TRBV2 13 - CASSPQGTGELFF TGTGCCAGCAGTCCACAGGGGACCGGGGAGCTGTTTTTT
TRBJ1-5 - TRBV2 13 few CASSRGSNQPQHF TGTGCCAGCAGTCGGGGGAGCAATCAGCCCCAGCATTTT
TRBJ1-1 - TRBV29-1 15 - CSVIPLGVMNTEAFF TGCAGCGTTATCCCCCTAGGGGTCATGAACACTGAAGCTTTCTTT
TRBJ1-5 TRBD1 TRBV7-6 13 - CASSMTGDQPQHF TGTGCCAGCAGCATGACAGGGGATCAGCCCCAGCATTTT
TRBJ1-2 - TRBV5-1 14 - CASSLASGLGGYTF TGCGCCAGCAGCTTGGCCTCAGGGCTAGGCGGCTACACCTTC
TRBJ2-7 TRBD1 TRBV2 14 - CASRPGQGSYEQYF TGTGCCAGCAGACCCGGACAGGGATCCTACGAGCAGTACTTC
TRBJ2-3 TRBD1 TRBV19 14 few CASSIQGAGDTQYF TGTGCCAGTAGTATTCAGGGGGCTGGGGATACGCAGTATTTT
TRBJ2-7 TRBD2 TRBV10-1 15 - CASSDEGGSSYEQYF TGCGCCAGCAGTGATGAGGGCGGGAGCTCCTACGAGCAGTACTTC
TRBJ1-1 TRBD1 TRBV5-1 15 - CASSLEGAMSTEAFF TGCGCCAGCAGCTTGGAGGGGGCGATGAGCACTGAAGCTTTCTTT
TRBJ2-2 - TRBV2 14 - CASSDGTVTGELFF TGTGCCAGCAGTGACGGGACGGTCACCGGGGAGCTGTTTTTT
TRBJ2-3 - TRBV18 16 - CASSPPLAEARDTQYF TGTGCCAGCTCTCCCCCGCTTGCGGAGGCGAGAGATACGCAGTATTTT
TRBJ1-3 - TRBV6-5 15 - CASSRYRDSGNTIYF TGTGCCAGCAGTCGCTACAGGGACTCTGGAAACACCATATATTTT
TRBJ2-7 - TRBV19 14 - CASRSVGGTGEQYF TGTGCCAGTAGGTCGGTAGGAGGCACGGGGGAGCAGTACTTC
TRBJ2-3 TRBD2 TRBV10-3 16 once CAIWPGTSGSTDTQYF TGTGCCATCTGGCCCGGGACTAGCGGTAGCACAGATACGCAGTATTTT
TRBJ1-2 - TRBV19 15 - CASSNRPLTTWGYTF TGTGCCAGTAGTAACAGACCCTTGACAACTTGGGGCTACACCTTC
TRBJ2-7 TRBD2 TRBV10-2 19 - CASSSLQGTASGRKYEQYF TGCGCCAGCAGTAGCCTACAGGGTACGGCTAGCGGGAGGAAGTACGAGCAGTACTTC
TRBJ1-5 - TRBV14 22 - CASSQLYNRRRGEVYSNQPQHF TGTGCCAGCAGCCAACTCTATAACAGGCGAAGGGGGGAAGTATATAGCAATCAGCCCCAGCATTTT
TRBJ2-7 - TRBV2 12 - CASNLDSYEQYF TGTGCCAGTAACCTAGACAGTTACGAGCAGTACTTC
TRBJ2-2 - TRBV7-2 15 - CASSFGGANTGELFF TGTGCCAGCAGCTTTGGGGGCGCGAACACCGGGGAGCTGTTTTTT
TRBJ1-3 - TRBV7-2 16 - CASSFFQGLSGNTIYF TGTGCCAGCAGCTTTTTCCAGGGCCTCTCTGGAAACACCATATATTTT
TRBJ2-3 TRBD2 TRBV5-6 17 - CASSLAPGLAGWVTQYF TGTGCCAGCAGTTTGGCACCGGGACTAGCGGGATGGGTTACGCAGTATTTT
TRBJ1-1 - TRBV5-6 11 - CASSFGTEAFF TGTGCCAGCAGCTTTGGGACTGAAGCTTTCTTT
TRBJ2-3 - TRBV28 14 - CASSSRGLTDTQYF TGTGCCAGCAGTTCGAGGGGCCTCACAGATACGCAGTATTTT
TRBJ2-7 TRBD2 TRBV7-9 15 - CASSLGAGVSVEQYF TGTGCCAGCAGCTTAGGAGCGGGAGTATCTGTAGAGCAGTACTTC
TRBJ2-3 - TRBV5-6 13 - CASRNLQGDTQYF TGTGCCAGCAGAAATTTACAGGGAGATACGCAGTATTTT
TRBJ1-2 - TRBV15 12 - CATSVGNYGYTF TGTGCCACCAGCGTGGGAAACTATGGCTACACCTTC
TRBJ1-2 - TRBV19 13 - CASSIDHQGRYTF TGTGCCAGTAGTATAGATCATCAGGGTCGCTACACCTTC
TRBJ1-2 - TRBV30 14 - CAWSVLAVGHGYTF TGTGCCTGGAGTGTACTGGCGGTAGGGCATGGCTACACCTTC
TRBJ1-1 TRBD1 TRBV7-8 15 once CASSHVRGRNTEAFF TGTGCCAGCAGCCATGTCAGGGGGCGGAACACTGAAGCTTTCTTT
TRBJ2-7 TRBD2 TRBV19 18 - CASSIPRKTSRDSYEQYF TGTGCCAGTAGTATACCAAGAAAGACTAGCAGAGACTCCTACGAGCAGTACTTC
TRBJ2-1 - TRBV21-1 15 - CASSKGHSSYNEQFF TGTGCCAGCAGCAAAGGGCACAGCTCCTACAATGAGCAGTTCTTC
TRBJ2-7 TRBD1 TRBV19 14 - CASRDRGGSYEQYF TGTGCCAGCAGGGACAGGGGAGGGTCCTACGAGCAGTACTTC
TRBJ2-2 - TRBV11-3 15 - CASSLGNANTGELFF TGTGCCAGCAGCTTAGGGAATGCGAACACCGGGGAGCTGTTTTTT
TRBJ2-1 - TRBV2 16 - CASSRLAASSYNEQFF TGTGCCAGCAGTAGGTTAGCTGCGAGCTCCTACAATGAGCAGTTCTTC
TRBJ1-6 - TRBV6-1 14 - CASNKRDGGFPLHF TGTGCCAGCAATAAACGGGACGGGGGGTTCCCCCTCCACTTT
TRBJ2-2 - TRBV7-9 14 - CASSLPPNTGELFF TGTGCCAGCAGCTTACCACCCAACACCGGGGAGCTGTTTTTT
TRBJ2-3 TRBD1 TRBV28 16 - CASSLNPTGHADTQYF TGTGCCAGCAGTTTAAATCCGACAGGGCACGCAGATACGCAGTATTTT
TRBJ1-5 - TRBV19 17 - CASSPADGTNLRQPQHF TGTGCCAGTAGTCCGGCAGACGGGACCAACCTCAGGCAGCCCCAGCATTTT
TRBJ1-4 TRBD1 TRBV10-2 15 - CASREGTGGGEKLFF TGCGCCAGCAGGGAAGGGACAGGGGGCGGTGAAAAACTGTTTTTT
TRBJ2-5 TRBD2 TRBV4-1 15 - CASSQGTSGRETQYF TGCGCCAGCAGTCAGGGGACTAGCGGAAGAGAGACCCAGTACTTC
TRBJ2-7 - TRBV10-3 12 - CAISDASYEQYF TGTGCCATCAGTGACGCATCCTACGAGCAGTACTTC
TRBJ2-1 TRBD2 TRBV11-2 17 - CASSLEILAGAYNEQFF TGTGCCAGCAGCTTAGAAATACTAGCGGGGGCTTACAATGAGCAGTTCTTC
TRBJ2-7 - TRBV7-9 18 - CASSRLMTDTAGHPEQYF TGTGCCAGCAGCCGGCTTATGACAGACACCGCGGGCCATCCCGAGCAGTACTTC
TRBJ1-1 TRBD1 TRBV2 14 few CASTLRGQNTEAFF TGTGCCAGCACCTTGAGGGGGCAGAACACTGAAGCTTTCTTT
TRBJ2-7 TRBD1 TRBV10-3 13 - CATWDRASYEQYF TGTGCCACCTGGGACAGGGCTTCCTACGAGCAGTACTTC
TRBJ1-4 - TRBV4-3 14 - CASSRISLQEKLFF TGCGCCAGCAGCCGGATATCGCTCCAGGAAAAACTGTTTTTT
TRBJ2-5 TRBD2 TRBV11-3 16 - CASSLGLAGAGETQYF TGTGCCAGCAGCTTAGGACTAGCGGGAGCCGGGGAGACCCAGTACTTC